This T cell receptor (beta chain) is from a study of cytotoxic CD8 clonotypes in ibrutinib-treated CLL. For this clone: Its target is not known.

Profiled with immunoSEQ multiplex PCR; TCRdb holds only in-frame clones, not every one. The sample lists about 63,000 clones, roughly 50% seen once, with around 15% in the top ten. V was clipped by 8 bases and J by 1 base, with 11 bases between them. The CDR3 spans 13 residues. Per germline, CDR1 SGHAT and CDR2 FQNNGV. General study points: Public clonotypes proved infrequent, and on treatment they shrank or remained steady. Elevated clonality accompanied ibrutinib response, with a return toward baseline values at progression. Circulating CD8+ T-cell counts were tracked by baseline clonality, which exceeded that of age-matched healthy donors.

The source of about 2 micrograms of genomic DNA for TCR beta libraries was cryopreserved PBMCs. The receptor comes from a human donor with chronic lymphocytic leukemia. Sample: PBMCs, taken after 12 months of ibrutinib treatment. The chain is built from TRBV11-2 and TRBJ1-1; a possible D gene is TRBD1 (5 bases). This chain's CDR3 is CASQQGPNTEAFF. The CDR3 DNA reads TGTGCCAGCCAGCAGGGCCCGAACACTGAAGCTTTCTTT.